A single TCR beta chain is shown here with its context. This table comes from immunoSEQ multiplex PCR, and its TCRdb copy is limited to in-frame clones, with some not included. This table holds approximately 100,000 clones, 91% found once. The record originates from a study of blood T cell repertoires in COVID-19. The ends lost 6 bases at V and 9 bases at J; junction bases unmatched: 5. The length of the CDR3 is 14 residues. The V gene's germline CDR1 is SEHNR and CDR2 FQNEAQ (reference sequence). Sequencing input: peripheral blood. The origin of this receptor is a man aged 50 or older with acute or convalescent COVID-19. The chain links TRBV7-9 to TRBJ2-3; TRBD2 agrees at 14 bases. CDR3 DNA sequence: TGTGCCAGCAGGACTAGCGGGGGGGCCGGGACGCAGTATTTT. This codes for CASRTSGGAGTQYF. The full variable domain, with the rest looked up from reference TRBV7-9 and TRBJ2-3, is DTGVSQNPRHKITKRGQNVTFRCDPISEHNRLYWYRQTLGQGPEFLTYFQNEAQLEKSRLLSDRFSAERPKGSFSTLEIQRTEQGDSAMYLCASRTSGGAGTQYFGPGTRLTVL.